This T cell receptor (beta chain) was captured in a study of T cells in Graves' hyperthyroidism and ophthalmopathy. Study results and caveats: Ophthalmopathy, as predicted by the model, came a median roughly 6.3 months after the prediction.

Germline assignment: CDR1 DFQATT and CDR2 SNEGSKA (reference sequence). The length of the CDR3 is 16 residues. Between the trimmed V and J ends, which lost 0 bases and 1 base, there was a span of 15 bases. This clonotype was seen ten or more times. Its antigen is currently unknown. TCR beta CDR3 regions were amplified from RNA transcripts. The HTBI set primed first-round TCR CDR3 RT-PCR. From the multiplex PCR reads, TCRdb called clonotypes with MiXCR, one entry per CDR3 protein. This table holds 400,000 to 500,000 distinct CDR3 sequences, roughly 15% found once. The receptor's source is a woman younger than 30 with Graves' hyperthyroidism. Sequenced: blood. V and J are TRBV20-1 and TRBJ1-1; no definite D call. The CDR3 DNA reads as TGCAGTGCTAGAGATCCCAGGATCGTAACGAACACTGAAGCTTTCTTT. Translating gives CSARDPRIVTNTEAFF.